One sample yielded the 27 T cell receptor beta chains listed below, sequenced in a study of cytomegalovirus exposure and HLA in healthy donors. PCR amplification relied on 60 Vbeta primers (plus 13 Jbeta primers). Repertoires were generated with immunoSEQ multiplex PCR, while TCRdb's copy carries only in-frame clones and drops some. The table has 120,000 or so clones, roughly 80% seen once. The sequencing input was PBMCs. These receptors were collected from a man younger than 30 in good health and CMV-seronegative.

This chain uses TRBV7-6 with TRBJ1-1; D is uncertain. CDR1 and CDR2 from the germline V gene are SGHVS and FNYEAQ. Trimming shortened V by 7 bases and J by 8 bases, and 17 bases separated the two germline ends. CDR3 length equals 13 residues. The DNA for the CDR3 is TGTGCCAGCACCGAGGACCCTAGCACCGAAGCTTTCTTT. Protein sequence: CASTEDPSTEAFF.

V gene TRBV28 combines with J gene TRBJ2-7; 11 nucleotides line up with TRBD1. With 4 bases clipped from V and 7 bases from J, the junction kept 6 bases outside the gene matches. The CDR3 sequence is 14 residues long. Germline-derived CDR1 and CDR2 are MDHEN and SYDVKM. The CDR3 sequence is CASSYGQGAEEQYF. CDR3 DNA sequence: TGTGCCAGCAGTTACGGACAGGGGGCGGAGGAGCAGTACTTC. Full variable domain (remainder filled in from reference TRBV28 and TRBJ2-7): DVKVTQSSRYLVKRTGEKVFLECVQDMDHENMFWYRQDPGLGLRLIYFSYDVKMKEKGDIPEGYSVSREKKERFSLILESASTNQTSMYLCASSYGQGAEEQYFGPGTRLTVT.

The V call is TRBV27, the J call TRBJ2-1; 7 nucleotides match TRBD2. The V and J ends lost 4 bases and 1 base, in that order; junction bases with no gene match: 7. Germline V lookup: CDR1 MNHEY, CDR2 SMNVEV (reference sequence). The CDR3 sequence is 16 residues long. CDR3: CASSSPSGPSYNEQFF. CDR3 nucleotide sequence: TGTGCCAGCAGTTCCCCTAGCGGACCTTCCTACAATGAGCAGTTCTTC.

This sequence joins TRBV19 and TRBJ2-2; TRBD1 matches at 7 bases. The CDR3 length is 12 residues. The germline CDR1 and CDR2 sequences are LNHDA and SQIVND (reference sequence). V was pared by 11 bases and J by 6 bases, with 6 bases of the junction left unmatched. The CDR3 nucleotides are TGTGCCGGAAGGGGGCGGTCCGGGGAGCTGTTTTTT. Its protein product is CAGRGRSGELFF. The whole variable domain, filled in from reference TRBV19 and TRBJ2-2, reads DGGITQSPKYLFRKEGQNVTLSCEQNLNHDAMYWYRQDPGQGLRLIYYSQIVNDFQKGDIAEGYSVSREKKESFPLTVTSAQKNPTAFYLCAGRGRSGELFFGEGSRLTVL.

V usage is TRBV5-6 and J usage is TRBJ1-2; TRBD1 might be the D (6 bases). Germline CDR1 is SGHDT and CDR2 is YYEEEE. The CDR3 contains 16 residues. The V and J ends lost 3 bases and 8 bases respectively, with 23 bases between them. The CDR3 spells CASSSLRGQQNRGYTF. CDR3 coding DNA: TGTGCCAGCAGCTCTCTCCGAGGACAGCAGAACAGGGGCTACACCTTC.

This clone was observed a handful of times. The chain joins TRBV7-9 to TRBJ2-5, with unresolved D. The CDR3 length is 12 residues. The germline gives CDR1 SEHNR, CDR2 FQNEAQ (reference sequence). The V and J ends lost 5 bases and 4 bases respectively, with 8 bases between them. This chain's CDR3 is CASSPSGETQYF. CDR3 coding DNA: TGTGCCAGCAGCCCGTCCGGAGAGACCCAGTACTTC. Using reference TRBV7-9 and TRBJ2-5 for the parts outside the CDR3, the full variable domain is DTGVSQNPRHKITKRGQNVTFRCDPISEHNRLYWYRQTLGQGPEFLTYFQNEAQLEKSRLLSDRFSAERPKGSFSTLEIQRTEQGDSAMYLCASSPSGETQYFGPGTRLLVL.

This chain connects TRBV6-5 to TRBJ2-2, with a weak D call TRBD2 (5 bases). Trimming cost V 1 base and J 2 bases, with 11 bases left between them. This CDR3 has 16 amino acids. The germline gives CDR1 MNHEY, CDR2 SVGAGI. CDR3 protein: CASSYFGVINTGELFF. The CDR3 nucleotides are TGTGCCAGCAGTTACTTCGGGGTTATCAACACCGGGGAGCTGTTTTTT.

CDR3 DNA: TGTGCCAGCTCACAAACGATCGGACAGGGAATTGAAAAACTGTTTTTT. Translation gives CASSQTIGQGIEKLFF. The V call is TRBV18, the J call TRBJ1-4; 8 bases map to TRBD1. Germline values: CDR1 KGHSH, CDR2 LQKENI. V shed 4 bases and J 7 bases; nucleotides not matched to a gene: 11. CDR3 length: 16 amino acids.

The V gene is TRBV6-5, the J gene TRBJ1-2, with 7 bases identical to TRBD1. The J segment lost 3 bases and the V segment lost 9 bases, leaving 13 bases of the junction unmatched. The CDR3 consists of 15 residues. The germline V gene has CDR1 MNHEY and CDR2 SVGAGI. The DNA for the CDR3 is TGTGCCAGTATGGACAGGCTATACCCCTACTATGGCTACACCTTC. Protein sequence: CASMDRLYPYYGYTF.

This chain links TRBV7-9 with TRBJ2-7; possible D gene TRBD1, 5 bases. Germline values: CDR1 SEHNR, CDR2 FQNEAQ (reference sequence). Trimming stripped 1 base from V and 6 bases from J, with 19 bases between. This CDR3 contains 16 residues. DNA of the CDR3: TGTGCCAGCAGCTTAGGGTCGAGCAGGGCAAGGTCCGAGCAGTACTTC. Amino acids: CASSLGSSRARSEQYF.

CDR3 nucleotide sequence: TGTGCCAGCAGTGGGGGACAGGGGGAGGTTCAGCCCCAGCATTTT. Its protein product is CASSGGQGEVQPQHF. The chain is built from TRBV6-1 and TRBJ1-5; TRBD1 matches 11 bases. In germline, CDR1 is MNHNS, CDR2 SASEGT. Trimming at V came to 4 bases and at J to 6 bases, leaving 5 bases not matched to a gene. This CDR3 is 15 amino acids long.

The chain joins TRBV7-3 to TRBJ2-5; tentative D call: TRBD1 (6 bases). V was cut by 4 bases and J by 5 bases, with 11 bases left in between. This CDR3 has 13 residues. CDR1 is SGHTA, CDR2 FQGTGA, per germline. The CDR3 region has the DNA TGTGCCAGCAGCTGGGACAATCGGGAGACCCAGTACTTC. It specifies CASSWDNRETQYF.

The chain uses TRBV6-1 and TRBJ1-6, with 7 bases lining up with TRBD1. CDR1 and CDR2 from the germline V gene are MNHNS and SASEGT. The CDR3 spans 15 residues. V lost 7 bases and J lost 7; bases outside the gene matches: 10. The CDR3 region is CASTQTGNLNSPLHF. As DNA, the CDR3 is TGTGCCAGCACCCAGACAGGGAACCTAAATTCACCCCTCCACTTT.

The chain is built from TRBV25-1 and TRBJ1-1, with 9 bases fitting TRBD1. The V and J ends lost 2 bases and 2 bases, in that order; junction bases with no gene match: 9. From germline, CDR1 is MGHDK and CDR2 SYGVNS. The CDR3 spans 17 residues. The CDR3 bases are TGTGCCAGCAGTGAACCGACAGGGGGGGATGTCAACACTGAAGCTTTCTTT. It codes for CASSEPTGGDVNTEAFF.

The rearrangement links TRBV7-2 to TRBJ2-5; a possible D gene is TRBD1 (6 bases). Germline V CDR1 and CDR2: SGHTA, FQGNSA. The length of the CDR3 is 14 residues. Trimming removed 1 base from V and 5 bases from J, with 11 bases in between. CDR3 in DNA: TGTGCCAGCAGCTTAGTAAAGGGGGTGGAGACCCAGTACTTC. Translating gives CASSLVKGVETQYF.

This clone appeared a few times. This chain joins TRBV29-1 and TRBJ2-1; the match to TRBD1 covers 7 bases. V lost 4 bases and J lost 6; bases outside the gene matches: 6. This CDR3 is built from 13 residues. Germline V lookup: CDR1 SQVTM, CDR2 ANQGSEA. The CDR3 protein is CSVALGQLNEQFF. The CDR3 nucleotides are TGCAGCGTTGCCCTGGGACAGCTCAATGAGCAGTTCTTC.

The chain combines TRBV6-1 with TRBJ2-7, with D possibly matching TRBD1 (6 bases). The CDR3 consists of 14 residues. V was shortened by 3 bases and J by 7 bases, with 16 bases between the two germline ends. Germline lookup yields CDR1 MNHNS and CDR2 SASEGT. DNA for the CDR3: TGTGCCAGCAGTGAGTGGGACACTCCCCGGGAGCAGTACTTC. The encoded protein is CASSEWDTPREQYF.

This clone was seen only once. V is TRBV29-1 and J is TRBJ1-1; the D gene is possibly TRBD1 (5 bases). CDR3 length: 13 residues. Germline CDR1 is SQVTM and CDR2 is ANQGSEA. Trimming removed 5 bases from V and 1 base from J, with 11 bases in between. The DNA for the CDR3 is TGCAGCGTTTCAGGGCAGGCGAACACTGAAGCTTTCTTT. This codes for CSVSGQANTEAFF.

J is TRBJ2-1 and V is TRBV18, with 7 bases lining up with TRBD1. V shed 0 bases and J 0 bases; nucleotides not matched to a gene: 8. This CDR3 has 18 amino acids. Germline CDR1 KGHSH, CDR2 LQKENI. The CDR3 spells CASSPPATGTSSYNEQFF. The CDR3, as DNA: TGTGCCAGCTCACCACCGGCGACAGGGACCAGCTCCTACAATGAGCAGTTCTTC.

A word on this clone: Other DNA sequences within the sample encode an identical CDR3. The chain has TRBV27 and TRBJ1-2; weak D call: TRBD1 (5 bases). This CDR3 contains 15 residues. CDR1 and CDR2 from the germline V gene are MNHEY and SMNVEV (reference sequence). With 3 bases removed from V and 5 bases from J, the gap between germline ends came to 16 bases. The CDR3 is CASSLNGASGYGYTF. CDR3 nucleotides: TGTGCCAGCAGTTTGAATGGGGCATCTGGATATGGCTACACCTTC.

This chain links TRBV11-2 with TRBJ2-7; D is perhaps TRBD2 (6 bases). Trimming shortened V by 8 bases and J by 8 bases, and 16 bases separated the two germline ends. The germline V gene encodes CDR1 SGHAT and CDR2 FQNNGV. The CDR3 is 12 residues long. The DNA of the CDR3 is TGTGCCAGCCGTCCGGAGGGAATCAAGCAGTACTTC. Translated, it gives CASRPEGIKQYF.

The chain uses TRBV7-3 and TRBJ2-1; 10 positions match TRBD1. Per the germline V gene, CDR1 is SGHTA and CDR2 is FQGTGA. The V and J ends lost 0 bases and 8 bases, in that order; junction bases with no gene match: 1. The CDR3 is made up of 14 amino acids. The CDR3 sequence is CASSLTDRGDEQFF. The DNA for the CDR3 is TGTGCCAGCAGCTTAACGGACAGGGGGGATGAGCAGTTCTTC.

The gene calls are TRBV28 and TRBJ1-2, with D possibly TRBD1 on 6 matching bases. V was cut by 6 bases and J by 5 bases, with 13 bases left in between. Germline-derived CDR1 and CDR2 are MDHEN and SYDVKM. The CDR3 contains 13 residues. The CDR3 is CASRWSQGYGYTF. In nucleotides, the CDR3 is TGTGCCAGCAGGTGGTCACAGGGATATGGCTACACCTTC.

The V and J genes are TRBV7-8 and TRBJ1-1; 11 positions match TRBD1. The CDR3 has 16 amino acids. Germline V lookup: CDR1 SGHVS, CDR2 FQNEAQ. V was pared by 5 bases and J by 9 bases, with 14 bases of the junction left unmatched. The CDR3 DNA sequence: TGTGCCAGCAGCGTAGGACAGGGGGCTTACTTCTCACAAGCTTTCTTT. Its protein is CASSVGQGAYFSQAFF. The full variable domain, its missing parts supplied by reference TRBV7-8 and TRBJ1-1, is GAGVSQSPRYKVAKRGQDVALRCDPISGHVSLFWYQQALGQGPEFLTYFQNEAQLDKSGLPSDRFFAERPEGSVSTLKIQRTQQEDSAVYLCASSVGQGAYFSQAFFGQGTRLTVV.

The V and J genes are TRBV14 and TRBJ1-1, with 8 bases matching TRBD1. Germline CDR1 and CDR2: SGHDN and FVKESK. The trim removed 0 bases at V and 4 bases at J, leaving 4 bases unmatched. The CDR3 is 15 amino acids. This chain's CDR3 is CASSQEDRGITEAFF. The CDR3 nucleotides are TGTGCCAGCAGCCAAGAAGACAGGGGCATCACTGAAGCTTTCTTT.

This clone was counted a single time. The J gene is TRBJ2-7, the V gene TRBV5-1; possible D gene TRBD1, 5 bases. Germline CDR1 is SGHRS and CDR2 is YFSETQ. Trimming left V 4 bases short and J 0 bases short, with 11 bases between. The CDR3 has 14 amino acids. The CDR3 bases are TGCGCCAGCAGCCCGGACACCAACTCCTACGAGCAGTACTTC. It yields the protein CASSPDTNSYEQYF. Full variable domain (missing parts from reference TRBV5-1 and TRBJ2-7): KAGVTQTPRYLIKTRGQQVTLSCSPISGHRSVSWYQQTPGQGLQFLFEYFSETQRNKGNFPGRFSGRQFSNSRSEMNVSTLELGDSALYLCASSPDTNSYEQYFGPGTRLTVT.

This rearrangement joins TRBV6-1 to TRBJ1-3; D not certain. The CDR3 has 15 residues. The V end was cut by 1 base, the J end by 4 bases, with 11 bases between. In germline, CDR1 is MNHNS, CDR2 SASEGT. DNA for the CDR3: TGTGCCAGCAGTGAAGGAAGGGCGGGAGGAAACACCATATATTTT. Residues: CASSEGRAGGNTIYF.